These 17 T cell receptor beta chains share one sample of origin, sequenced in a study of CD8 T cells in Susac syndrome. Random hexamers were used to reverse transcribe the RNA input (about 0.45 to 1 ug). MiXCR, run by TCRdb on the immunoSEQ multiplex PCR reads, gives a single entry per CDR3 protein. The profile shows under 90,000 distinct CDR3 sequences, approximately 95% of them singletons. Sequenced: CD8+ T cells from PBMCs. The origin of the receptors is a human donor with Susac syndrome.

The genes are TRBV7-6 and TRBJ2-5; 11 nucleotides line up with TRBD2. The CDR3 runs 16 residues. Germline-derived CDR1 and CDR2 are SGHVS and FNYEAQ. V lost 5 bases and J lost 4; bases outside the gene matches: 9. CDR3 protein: CASSPGTSGGGETQYF. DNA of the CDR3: TGTGCCAGCAGCCCGGGGACTAGCGGAGGGGGAGAGACCCAGTACTTC.

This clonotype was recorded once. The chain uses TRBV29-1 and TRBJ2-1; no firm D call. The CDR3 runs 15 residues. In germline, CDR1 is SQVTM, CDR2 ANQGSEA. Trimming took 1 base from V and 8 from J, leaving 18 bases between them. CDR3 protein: CSVEGLAPKSDEQFF. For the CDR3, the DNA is TGCAGCGTTGAAGGGCTCGCCCCCAAAAGCGATGAGCAGTTCTTC.

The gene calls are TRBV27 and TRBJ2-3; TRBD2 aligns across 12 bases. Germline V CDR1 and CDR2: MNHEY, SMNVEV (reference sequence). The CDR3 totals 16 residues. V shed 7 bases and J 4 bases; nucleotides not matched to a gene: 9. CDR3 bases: TGTGCCAGCAAGACATCGACTAGCGGGAGACCAGATACGCAGTATTTT. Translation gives CASKTSTSGRPDTQYF.

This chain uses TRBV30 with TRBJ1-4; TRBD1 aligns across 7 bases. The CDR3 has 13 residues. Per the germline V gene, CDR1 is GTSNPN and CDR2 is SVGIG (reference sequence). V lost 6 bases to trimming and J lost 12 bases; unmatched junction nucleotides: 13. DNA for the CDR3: TGTGCCTGCCCCGGGACAGAAGGTCGGGAACTGTTTTTT. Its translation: CACPGTEGRELFF.

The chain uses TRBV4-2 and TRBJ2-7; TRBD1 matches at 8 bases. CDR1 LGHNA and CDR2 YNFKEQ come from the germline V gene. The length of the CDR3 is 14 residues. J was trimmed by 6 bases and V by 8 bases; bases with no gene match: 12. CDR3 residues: CASGQIQGVSEQYF. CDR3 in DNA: TGTGCCAGCGGACAAATACAGGGGGTAAGCGAGCAGTACTTC.

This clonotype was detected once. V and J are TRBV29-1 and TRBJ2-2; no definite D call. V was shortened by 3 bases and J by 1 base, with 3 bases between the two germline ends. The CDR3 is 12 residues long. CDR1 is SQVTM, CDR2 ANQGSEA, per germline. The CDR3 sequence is CSVEGNTGELFF. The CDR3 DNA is TGCAGCGTTGAGGGGAACACCGGGGAGCTGTTTTTT.

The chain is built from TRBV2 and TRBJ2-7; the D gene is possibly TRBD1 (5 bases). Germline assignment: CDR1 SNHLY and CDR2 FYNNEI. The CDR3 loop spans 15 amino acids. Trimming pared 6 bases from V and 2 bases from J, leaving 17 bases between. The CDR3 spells CASRSDRTHPYEQYF. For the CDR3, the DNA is TGTGCCAGCAGGTCCGATAGGACACATCCCTACGAGCAGTACTTC.

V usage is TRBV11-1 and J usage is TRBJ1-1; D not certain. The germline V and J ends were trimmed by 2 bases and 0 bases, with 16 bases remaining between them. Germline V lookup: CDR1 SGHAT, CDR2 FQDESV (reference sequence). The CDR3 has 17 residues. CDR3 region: CASSLSPNIGMNTEAFF. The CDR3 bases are TGTGCCAGCAGCTTATCTCCAAACATCGGCATGAACACTGAAGCTTTCTTT. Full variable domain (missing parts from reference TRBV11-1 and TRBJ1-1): EAEVAQSPRYKITEKSQAVAFWCDPISGHATLYWYRQILGQGPELLVQFQDESVVDDSQLPKDRFSAERLKGVDSTLKIQPAELGDSAMYLCASSLSPNIGMNTEAFFGQGTRLTVV.

The CDR3 reads CASSSDGLQPQHF. The CDR3 region has the DNA TGTGCCAGCAGCTCGGATGGGCTTCAGCCCCAGCATTTT. The chain couples TRBV7-6 to TRBJ1-5; the D is unclear. The ends were cut back, 4 bases at V and 6 bases at J, with 10 bases in the middle. The CDR3 spans 13 residues. Germline values: CDR1 SGHVS, CDR2 FNYEAQ.

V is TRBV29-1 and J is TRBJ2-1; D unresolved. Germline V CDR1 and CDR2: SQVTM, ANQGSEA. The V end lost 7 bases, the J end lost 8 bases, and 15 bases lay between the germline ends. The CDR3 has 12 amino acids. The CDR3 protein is CSDLGQVHEQFF. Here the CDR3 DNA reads TGCAGCGACCTTGGGCAGGTACATGAGCAGTTCTTC.

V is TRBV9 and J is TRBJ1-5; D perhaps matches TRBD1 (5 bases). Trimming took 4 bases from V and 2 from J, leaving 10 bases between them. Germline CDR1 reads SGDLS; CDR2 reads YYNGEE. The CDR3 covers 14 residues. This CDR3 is CASSWDGGNQPQHF. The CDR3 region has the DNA TGTGCCAGCAGCTGGGACGGGGGCAATCAGCCCCAGCATTTT.

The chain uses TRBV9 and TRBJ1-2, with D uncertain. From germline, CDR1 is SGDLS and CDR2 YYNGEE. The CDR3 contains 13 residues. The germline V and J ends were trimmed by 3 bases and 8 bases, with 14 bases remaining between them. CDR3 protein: CASSAKAVEGYTF. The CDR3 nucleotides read TGTGCCAGCAGCGCCAAAGCGGTGGAGGGCTACACCTTC.

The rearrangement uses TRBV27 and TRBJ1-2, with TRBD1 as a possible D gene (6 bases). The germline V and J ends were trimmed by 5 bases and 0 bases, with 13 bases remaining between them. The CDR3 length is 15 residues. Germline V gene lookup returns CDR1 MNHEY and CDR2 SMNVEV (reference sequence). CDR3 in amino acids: CASSGTQGTNYGYTF. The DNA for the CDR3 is TGTGCCAGCAGTGGAACACAGGGAACTAACTATGGCTACACCTTC.

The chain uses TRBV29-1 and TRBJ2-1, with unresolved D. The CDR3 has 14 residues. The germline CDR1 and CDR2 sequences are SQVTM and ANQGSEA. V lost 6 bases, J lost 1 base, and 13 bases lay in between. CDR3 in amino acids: CSVQTHKSYNEQFF. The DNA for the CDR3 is TGCAGCGTCCAGACCCACAAATCCTACAATGAGCAGTTCTTC.

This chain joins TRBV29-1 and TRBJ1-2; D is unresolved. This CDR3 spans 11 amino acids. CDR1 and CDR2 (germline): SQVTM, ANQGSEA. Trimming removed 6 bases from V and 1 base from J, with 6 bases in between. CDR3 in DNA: TGCAGCGTAGGTAATAACTATGGCTACACCTTC. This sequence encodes CSVGNNYGYTF.

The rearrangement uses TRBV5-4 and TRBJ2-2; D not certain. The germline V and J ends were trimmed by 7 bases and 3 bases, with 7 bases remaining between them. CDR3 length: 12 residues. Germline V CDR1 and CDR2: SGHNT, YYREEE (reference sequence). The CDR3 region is CASFGDTGELFF. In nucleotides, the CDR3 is TGTGCCAGCTTCGGAGACACCGGGGAGCTGTTTTTT.

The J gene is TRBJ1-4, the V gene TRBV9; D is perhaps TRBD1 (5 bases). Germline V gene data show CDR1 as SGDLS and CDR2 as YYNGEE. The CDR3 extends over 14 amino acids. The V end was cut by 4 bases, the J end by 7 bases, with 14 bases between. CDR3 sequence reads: CASSPRDLGEKLFF. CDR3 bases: TGTGCCAGCAGCCCCCGGGACCTTGGTGAAAAACTGTTTTTT.